This TCR beta chain was recovered during a study of OX40 agonist ivuxolimab in advanced cancers. Whole-study context: Three dose-escalation patients had partial responses: one with hepatocellular carcinoma and two with cutaneous melanoma.

Assay used: immunoSEQ multiplex PCR; TCRdb lists only in-frame clones, some missing. This sample has roughly 53,000 clones; 80% to 85% occur once, and the top ten carry under 15%. The source of this sequence is an adult with an advanced solid tumor such as melanoma, head and neck, liver or kidney cancer. Sequenced material: CD4+ or CD8+ T cells sorted from blood, taken in a trial of the OX40 agonist ivuxolimab.

DNA for the CDR3: TGCGCCAGCAGGTTTTCGGACGCAGGACTCAATGAGCAGTTCTTC. It yields the protein CASRFSDAGLNEQFF. The V call is TRBV5-1, the J call TRBJ2-1; a possible D gene is TRBD2 (5 bases). Trimming took 5 bases from V and 6 from J, leaving 18 bases between them. CDR3 size: 15 residues. Germline-derived CDR1 and CDR2 are SGHRS and YFSETQ.